This T cell receptor (beta chain) originates from a study of T cell responses to AZD1222 COVID-19 vaccine. Study-level results: Clonal diversity may have been underestimated, and the donors were mostly white British, with more females than males.

This clone was detected once. What it recognizes is unknown. CDR1 and CDR2 from the germline V gene are SGHTA and FQGTGA. V dropped 2 bases and J dropped 7 bases, with 6 bases sitting between them. The CDR3 is 13 amino acids. Sequenced by immunoSEQ multiplex PCR; TCRdb stores in-frame clones only, minus some. Found here are about 81,000 clones, around 90% of them singletons; the top ten hold around 8%. The gene calls are TRBV7-3 and TRBJ1-6; D remains ambiguous. The TCR was taken from an adult who received the AZD1222 COVID-19 vaccine. Specimen: peripheral blood, collected 28 days after the second AZD1222 dose. The CDR3 nucleotides read TGTGCCAGCAGCTTACCCCAAAATTCACCCCTCCACTTT. Protein product: CASSLPQNSPLHF.